The source of this T cell receptor (beta chain) is a study of vaccination and CD4 T cells after COVID-19. Broader study findings: Recorded median SARS-CoV-2-reactive clonotype numbers increased from about 20 to 38 without reaching significance.

Between the trimmed V and J ends, which lost 0 bases and 2 bases, there was a span of 12 bases. This CDR3 is built from 15 residues. CDR1 is DFQATT and CDR2 is SNEGSKA in the germline V gene (reference sequence). The Oncomine TCR Beta short-read assay sequenced DNA from cultured CD4+ T cells. The source of extracted genomic DNA was cultured CD4+ T cells. MiXCR, run by TCRdb on the PCR reads, gives a single entry per CDR3 protein. The table shows several thousand distinct CDR3 sequences, with 45% to 55% occurring only once. This clonotype was counted between two and nine times. Its antigen remains unknown. Specified treatment: approximately 11-day PBMC culture with coronavirus spike peptide pools or control peptides (ViraFEST assay). Samples of CD4+ T cells were obtained from the unexposed donor before the COVID-19 pandemic (2011-2018).

Source material: CD4+ T cells from blood, cultured in vitro. The V call is TRBV20-1, the J call TRBJ2-3; D is possibly TRBD2 (5 bases). This TCR came from a human donor in good health. This chain's CDR3 is CSARDRSGATDTQYF. CDR3 DNA: TGCAGTGCTAGAGATAGGAGCGGAGCCACAGATACGCAGTATTTT.